Listed below are T cell receptor beta chains from one sample, sequenced in a study of T cell responses to AZD1222 COVID-19 vaccine. Here immunoSEQ multiplex PCR was the method, and the copy in TCRdb shows in-frame clones only, minus some. The top ten hold under 1.5% of the sample, which has tens of thousands of clones, about 85% seen once. The sequencing here drew on peripheral blood, taken 28 days after the second AZD1222 dose. The receptor source for this set is an adult who received the AZD1222 COVID-19 vaccine. Each CDR3 is given with its conserved first and last residue. The D gene is left open where the match is weak. Size values are once, few and many counts, or a class for expanded clones, and some rows have none.

V gene,CDR3 length,clone size,J gene,D gene,CDR3 protein,CDR3 DNA
TRBV5-6,14,NA,TRBJ1-5,NA,CASTRRGTNQPQHF,TGTGCCAGCACTCGGAGGGGGACTAATCAGCCCCAGCATTTT
TRBV19,15,NA,TRBJ1-3,NA,CASSRYRVPGNTIYF,TGTGCCAGTAGTAGATACAGGGTACCTGGAAACACCATATATTTT
TRBV18,15,NA,TRBJ2-5,TRBD1,CASSRRTGNQETQYF,TGTGCCAGCTCACGTCGGACAGGGAACCAAGAGACCCAGTACTTC
TRBV19,15,NA,TRBJ1-2,TRBD1,CASSIGTGGGYGYTF,TGTGCCAGTAGTATAGGGACAGGGGGCGGCTATGGCTACACCTTC
TRBV7-2,18,NA,TRBJ1-1,TRBD1,CASSLDGVRGTGNTEAFF,TGTGCCAGCAGCTTAGATGGCGTTCGGGGGACAGGGAACACTGAAGCTTTCTTT
TRBV2,14,NA,TRBJ2-7,TRBD2,CASRRLAGGTEQYF,TGTGCCAGCAGAAGACTAGCGGGAGGAACCGAGCAGTACTTC
TRBV19,16,NA,TRBJ1-3,NA,CASSIGDPISGNTIYF,TGTGCCAGTAGTATAGGGGATCCAATCTCTGGAAACACCATATATTTT
TRBV5-6,15,NA,TRBJ1-5,NA,CASSLRQGRHQPQHF,TGTGCCAGCAGCTTGAGGCAGGGCCGTCATCAGCCCCAGCATTTT
TRBV19,13,NA,TRBJ1-2,NA,CASSFGISYGYTF,TGTGCCAGTAGTTTCGGCATATCCTATGGCTACACCTTC
TRBV6-5,15,NA,TRBJ1-3,NA,CASSYSTVSGNTIYF,TGTGCCAGCAGTTACTCGACAGTCTCTGGAAACACCATATATTTT
TRBV9,15,once,TRBJ1-2,NA,CASSPGGSRDYGYTF,TGTGCCAGCAGCCCGGGGGGGAGTCGAGACTATGGCTACACCTTC
TRBV29-1,14,NA,TRBJ2-1,TRBD2,CSVEASGRGLEQFF,TGCAGCGTTGAGGCTAGCGGGAGGGGCCTCGAGCAGTTCTTC
TRBV29-1,12,NA,TRBJ1-1,TRBD1,CSVGPNQGASFF,TGCAGCGTTGGGCCTAACCAGGGGGCTTCTTTCTTT
TRBV19,13,NA,TRBJ2-7,NA,CASTARPPYEQYF,TGTGCCAGTACTGCTAGACCGCCCTACGAGCAGTACTTC
TRBV6-6,12,NA,TRBJ1-5,NA,CASRGRDQPQHF,TGTGCCAGCAGGGGGAGGGATCAGCCCCAGCATTTT
TRBV18,16,NA,TRBJ1-6,NA,CASSPPGTTGNSPLHF,TGTGCCAGCTCACCACCAGGAACGACGGGGAATTCACCCCTCCACTTT
TRBV15,14,NA,TRBJ1-4,TRBD1,CATSRDMGQEKLFF,TGTGCCACCAGCAGAGATATGGGACAGGAAAAACTGTTTTTT
TRBV19,14,NA,TRBJ2-5,NA,CASSIDAVQETQYF,TGTGCCAGTAGTATAGATGCCGTACAAGAGACCCAGTACTTC
TRBV3-1/TRBV3-2,14,NA,TRBJ1-2,NA,CASSQDLGAYGYTF,TGTGCCAGCAGCCAAGACTTGGGGGCCTATGGCTACACCTTC
TRBV19,14,NA,TRBJ2-5,NA,CASSSGRDQETQYF,TGTGCCAGTAGTAGTGGACGGGACCAAGAGACCCAGTACTTC
TRBV7-3,13,NA,TRBJ1-2,TRBD1,CASSAGQDGGYTF,TGTGCCAGCAGCGCCGGACAGGACGGAGGCTACACCTTC
TRBV7-3,14,NA,TRBJ1-1,TRBD1,CASSYQGGIGEAFF,TGTGCCAGCAGCTACCAAGGGGGCATCGGTGAAGCTTTCTTT
TRBV6-2/TRBV6-3,15,NA,TRBJ2-7,TRBD2,CASSYFRTSTYEQYF,TGTGCCAGCAGTTATTTTAGGACTAGTACCTACGAGCAGTACTTC
TRBV30,16,NA,TRBJ2-1,TRBD2,CAWSVLTSGSPGEQFF,TGTGCCTGGAGTGTTCTGACTAGCGGGAGCCCGGGTGAGCAGTTCTTC
TRBV7-3,14,NA,TRBJ2-7,TRBD2,CASSLMGGTYEQYF,TGTGCCAGCAGCTTAATGGGGGGGACCTACGAGCAGTACTTC
TRBV7-9,14,NA,TRBJ1-1,NA,CASSWGALDPEAFF,TGTGCCAGCAGCTGGGGGGCTTTGGACCCTGAAGCTTTCTTT
TRBV3-1/TRBV3-2,14,few,TRBJ1-3,NA,CASSQAASGNTIYF,TGTGCCAGCAGCCAAGCCGCCTCTGGAAACACCATATATTTT
TRBV6-2/TRBV6-3,12,NA,TRBJ2-3,NA,CASSRDGDTQYF,TGTGCCAGCAGTCGGGACGGAGATACGCAGTATTTT
TRBV5-8,14,NA,TRBJ2-3,NA,CASSLGRGPDTQYF,TGTGCCAGCAGCTTGGGCAGGGGCCCAGATACGCAGTATTTT
TRBV16,13,NA,TRBJ1-2,NA,CASSRENGGGYTF,TGTGCCAGCAGCCGTGAAAATGGTGGGGGCTACACCTTC
TRBV7-8,15,NA,TRBJ1-5,NA,CATSRGRGPDQPQHF,TGTGCCACCTCGAGAGGTCGGGGCCCTGATCAGCCCCAGCATTTT
TRBV6-5,14,NA,TRBJ1-1,NA,CASRPGQMNTEAFF,TGTGCCAGCAGACCGGGACAAATGAACACTGAAGCTTTCTTT
TRBV7-2,13,once,TRBJ1-1,NA,CASSFDLRAGAFF,TGTGCCAGCAGCTTCGACCTCCGGGCCGGTGCTTTCTTT
TRBV6-5,16,once,TRBJ2-1,TRBD2,CASSYSDSGRANEQFF,TGTGCCAGCAGTTACTCGGATAGCGGGAGGGCCAATGAGCAGTTCTTC
TRBV2,13,NA,TRBJ1-1,NA,CATTKLLNTEAFF,TGTGCCACAACAAAGTTACTGAACACTGAAGCTTTCTTT
TRBV6-5,13,NA,TRBJ2-7,NA,CASSSPYGYEQYF,TGTGCCAGCAGTTCCCCTTACGGGTACGAGCAGTACTTC
TRBV5-8,15,NA,TRBJ1-2,TRBD1,CASSQGTGEDYGYTF,TGTGCCAGCAGCCAAGGGACAGGGGAGGACTATGGCTACACCTTC
TRBV6-5,13,NA,TRBJ2-7,TRBD1,CASSWDRGREQYF,TGTGCCAGCAGTTGGGACAGGGGGCGCGAGCAGTACTTC
TRBV6-5,15,NA,TRBJ1-1,NA,CASSYSDRLNTEAFF,TGTGCCAGCAGTTACTCCGACCGCCTGAACACTGAAGCTTTCTTT
TRBV11-2,12,NA,TRBJ1-2,NA,CASSFGGSGYTF,TGTGCCAGCAGCTTTGGGGGTAGCGGCTACACCTTC
TRBV4-3,13,NA,TRBJ2-1,NA,CASSQERLGEQFF,TGCGCCAGCAGCCAGGAACGATTAGGTGAGCAGTTCTTC
TRBV19,13,NA,TRBJ2-7,NA,CASGRGYSYEQYF,TGTGCCAGTGGCCGGGGGTACTCCTACGAGCAGTACTTC
TRBV5-1,13,NA,TRBJ2-7,NA,CASSTETGTVQYF,TGCGCCAGCAGCACCGAGACAGGTACCGTGCAGTACTTC
TRBV6-5,16,NA,TRBJ2-3,TRBD2,CASSWGLAGEVDTQYF,TGTGCCAGCAGTTGGGGACTAGCGGGAGAGGTAGATACGCAGTATTTT
TRBV7-9,18,NA,TRBJ1-4,NA,CASSPGVGQKATNEKLFF,TGTGCCAGCAGCCCGGGGGTAGGGCAAAAGGCAACTAATGAAAAACTGTTTTTT
TRBV7-9,13,NA,TRBJ1-5,NA,CASSPESDQPQHF,TGTGCCAGCAGCCCCGAGAGTGATCAGCCCCAGCATTTT
TRBV11-3,13,NA,TRBJ1-1,NA,CASSLGSNTEAFF,TGTGCCAGCAGCTTAGGGTCGAACACTGAAGCTTTCTTT
TRBV6-4,17,NA,TRBJ2-1,TRBD2,CASSDSAAGGPLNEQFF,TGTGCCAGCAGTGACTCAGCAGCGGGAGGGCCTTTGAATGAGCAGTTCTTC
TRBV7-8,14,NA,TRBJ2-5,TRBD2,CASESSGRWETQYF,TGTGCCAGCGAATCTAGCGGGAGATGGGAGACCCAGTACTTC
TRBV5-6,18,NA,TRBJ2-6,NA,CASSLRTAYRSGANVLTF,TGTGCCAGCAGCTTGAGGACAGCCTACCGCTCTGGGGCCAACGTCCTGACTTTC
TRBV11-2,13,NA,TRBJ1-1,NA,CASAPGRNTEAFF,TGTGCCAGCGCCCCCGGGCGGAACACTGAAGCTTTCTTT
TRBV7-9,12,NA,TRBJ2-1,NA,CASDSQGFEQFF,TGTGCCAGCGACTCCCAGGGGTTTGAGCAGTTCTTC
TRBV27,15,NA,TRBJ1-1,TRBD1,CASFGPLTGGNEAFF,TGTGCCAGCTTTGGCCCCCTGACAGGGGGTAATGAAGCTTTCTTT
TRBV5-1,16,NA,TRBJ2-2,NA,CASSGGASSGTGELFF,TGCGCCAGCAGCGGGGGGGCGAGTTCGGGCACCGGGGAGCTGTTTTTT